The T cell receptor beta chain under discussion was sequenced for a study of beta chain features in type 1 diabetes. This clone was found a few times. The entirety of the isolated RNA underwent reverse transcription, so expressed TCRB transcripts were sequenced. Generated by immunoSEQ multiplex PCR, the TCRdb table keeps only in-frame clones and is missing some. Of hundreds of thousands of clones listed, 13% to 15% were seen once; the top ten hold more than 6.5%. The TCR sequence derives from a man aged 30 to 45 in good health. Sequenced sample: central memory CD4+ T cells from blood.

CDR3 in DNA: TGTGCCAGCAGCTTGGGGACTAGCGGAGACAATGAGCAGTTCTTC. This gives the protein CASSLGTSGDNEQFF. This chain uses TRBV5-8 with TRBJ2-1, with TRBD2 identical over 10 bases. Germline CDR1 reads SGHTS; CDR2 reads YDEGEE. V lost 0 bases and J lost 5; bases outside the gene matches: 2. The CDR3 loop spans 15 amino acids.